A single sample gave rise to the 13 T cell receptor beta chains below, sequenced in a study of human T cells and chemical hapten exposure. Documented time point: patch test 2, 6 weeks after DPC sensitization. Indicated treatment: therapeutic diphenylcyclopropenone sensitization with weekly scalp DPC. From the RACE reads, TCRdb called clonotypes with MiXCR, one entry per CDR3 protein. This sample has under 90,000 distinct CDR3 sequences; about 8.5% occur once, and the top ten carry around 3.5%. Sequencing was performed on whole blood, taken in connection with sensitization to the hapten diphenylcyclopropenone (DPC). The source of these receptors is a woman between 45 and 60 years old with alopecia areata. Some clones in this sample may be carry-over from other donors' samples.

This chain links TRBV28 with TRBJ2-1; 10 bases are a match to TRBD2. This CDR3 comprises 15 residues. With 4 bases clipped from V and 6 bases from J, the junction kept 6 bases outside the gene matches. The germline V gene has CDR1 MDHEN and CDR2 SYDVKM. As DNA, the CDR3 is TGTGCCAGCAGTTCCTCTAGCGGGAGAGGCAATGAGCAGTTCTTC. Its protein is CASSSSSGRGNEQFF.

The table lists this clonotype with a few counts. V is TRBV2 and J is TRBJ2-3, with D perhaps matching TRBD1 (6 bases). Germline V gene lookup returns CDR1 SNHLY and CDR2 FYNNEI. V lost 8 bases and J 0 bases, leaving 21 bases between the germline ends. The CDR3 runs 17 residues. The CDR3 DNA reads as TGTGCCAGCGAAACGCCAGGGGTTCGGAAAAGCACAGATACGCAGTATTTT. Protein: CASETPGVRKSTDTQYF.

This clonotype was counted a few times. The chain links TRBV6-2 or TRBV6-3 to TRBJ2-2, with unresolved D. The germline V gene has CDR1 MNHEY and CDR2 SVGEGT. V was pared by 11 bases and J by 6 bases, with 10 bases between. This CDR3 spans 11 amino acids. This CDR3 is CAARKAGELFF. The CDR3 coding sequence is TGTGCCGCACGGAAGGCCGGGGAGCTGTTTTTT.

The V and J genes are TRBV6-2 or TRBV6-3 and TRBJ1-5; tentative D call: TRBD1 (5 bases). Trimming pared 6 bases from V and 2 bases from J, leaving 14 bases between. The germline V gene has CDR1 MNHEY and CDR2 SVGEGT. The CDR3 has 15 residues. CDR3 sequence: CASRNGGSGNQPQHF. The CDR3 nucleotides read TGTGCCAGCAGAAATGGGGGGTCGGGCAATCAGCCCCAGCATTTT.

This clonotype was seen once. A much bigger clone sits one base away, suggesting this may be a read error. J is TRBJ2-5 and V is TRBV29-1; 7 bases are a match to TRBD2. Germline CDR1 reads SQVTM; CDR2 reads ANQGSEA. V shed 7 bases and J 1 base; nucleotides not matched to a gene: 12. CDR3 length: 15 amino acids. The CDR3 nucleotides read TGCAGCGCGGGCCTCACGGGGGGAGGCCAAGAGACCCAGTACTTC. This sequence encodes CSAGLTGGGQETQYF. Together with reference TRBV29-1 and TRBJ2-5, the CDR3 gives the full variable domain: SAVISQKPSRDICQRGTSLTIQCQVDSQVTMMFWYRQQPGQSLTLIATANQGSEATYESGFVIDKFPISRPNLTFSTLTVSNMSPEDSSIYLCSAGLTGGGQETQYFGPGTRLLVL.

This clonotype was seen repeatedly, ten times or more. The V call is TRBV7-2, the J call TRBJ1-5, with D tentatively TRBD1 (5 bases). V was clipped by 5 bases and J by 4 bases, with 15 bases between them. CDR1 and CDR2 from the germline V gene are SGHTA and FQGNSA. CDR3 length: 15 residues. This CDR3 is CASSVSRGPNQPQHF. The CDR3, as DNA: TGTGCCAGCAGCGTCTCCCGGGGCCCGAATCAGCCCCAGCATTTT. Full variable domain (rest looked up from reference TRBV7-2 and TRBJ1-5): GAGVSQSPSNKVTEKGKDVELRCDPISGHTALYWYRQSLGQGLEFLIYFQGNSAPDKSGLPSDRFSAERTGGSVSTLTIQRTQQEDSAVYLCASSVSRGPNQPQHFGDGTRLSIL.

The J gene is TRBJ1-2, the V gene TRBV29-1, with 7 bases identical to TRBD1. Germline lookup yields CDR1 SQVTM and CDR2 ANQGSEA. The CDR3 is 12 residues long. The trim removed 4 bases at V and 8 bases at J, leaving 7 bases unmatched. CDR3 in amino acids: CSVVTGEGGYTF. CDR3 sequence (DNA): TGCAGCGTTGTAACAGGGGAGGGCGGCTACACCTTC.

In this sample, this clonotype turned up a few times. The genes are TRBV12-3 or TRBV12-4 and TRBJ2-7; 9 nucleotides agree with TRBD2. The length of the CDR3 is 17 residues. After removal of 1 base from V and 5 bases from J, the junction contained 12 bases not matched to a gene. Here the CDR3 reads CASSLGTSVPEGHEQYF. DNA of the CDR3: TGTGCCAGCAGTTTAGGGACTAGCGTCCCTGAAGGTCACGAGCAGTACTTC.

This clonotype was observed a few times. The V call is TRBV29-1, the J call TRBJ2-2; D is perhaps TRBD1 (6 bases). The V gene lost 7 bases and the J gene lost 1 base, with 10 bases spanning the gap. This CDR3 has 13 residues. Germline CDR1 is SQVTM and CDR2 is ANQGSEA. CDR3 sequence reads: CSATTGNTGELFF. Here the CDR3 DNA reads TGCAGCGCTACGACAGGGAACACCGGGGAGCTGTTTTTT.

This clonotype was counted ten times or more. The J gene is TRBJ2-5, the V gene TRBV5-1; 12 nucleotides agree with TRBD2. Germline loops: CDR1 SGHRS, CDR2 YFSETQ. V was pared by 1 base and J by 4 bases, with 8 bases of the junction left unmatched. This CDR3 is built from 17 residues. CDR3 sequence (DNA): TGCGCCAGCAGCTTGAGGACTAGCGGGATACCCCCAGAGACCCAGTACTTC. It translates to CASSLRTSGIPPETQYF.

As to this clonotype: This sequence may be a read error, since a much larger clone differs from it by one base. The genes are TRBV12-3 or TRBV12-4 and TRBJ2-1, with D unresolved. The CDR3 loop spans 11 amino acids. Trimming took off 1 base at V and 7 bases at J, with 2 bases between the two ends. In DNA, the CDR3 is TGTGCCAGCAGTTTAGAGAATGAGCAGTTCTTC. It encodes CASSLENEQFF.

A word on this clonotype: The junction departs from germline at one end; a sequencing error may be responsible. The CDR3 loop reads CASSEGNAEAFF. CDR3 DNA sequence: TGTGCCAGCAGTGAAGGGAACGCTGAAGCTTTCTTT. The chain links TRBV2 to TRBJ1-1; D unclear. CDR1 is SNHLY and CDR2 is FYNNEI in the germline V gene. CDR3 length: 12 amino acids.

This clonotype has only a few counts. The chain combines TRBV6-1 with TRBJ1-6; TRBD1 might be the D (6 bases). The CDR3 totals 13 residues. CDR1 is MNHNS, CDR2 SASEGT, per germline. Deletions cut 6 bases from V and 10 bases from J, with 13 bases between. This CDR3 reads CASRAYRESPLHF. The CDR3 DNA reads TGTGCCAGCAGAGCATACAGGGAGTCACCCCTCCACTTT.